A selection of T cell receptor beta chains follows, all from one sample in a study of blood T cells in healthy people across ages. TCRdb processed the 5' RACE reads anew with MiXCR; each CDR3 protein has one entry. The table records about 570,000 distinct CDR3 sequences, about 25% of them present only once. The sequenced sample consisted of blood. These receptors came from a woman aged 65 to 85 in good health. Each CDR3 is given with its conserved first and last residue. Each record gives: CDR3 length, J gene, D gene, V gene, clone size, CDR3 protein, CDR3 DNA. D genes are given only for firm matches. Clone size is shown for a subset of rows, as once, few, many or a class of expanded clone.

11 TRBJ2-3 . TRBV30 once CAWSVDIEQHF TGTGCCTGGAGTGTTGACATTGAACAACATTTT
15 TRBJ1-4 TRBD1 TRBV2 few CASKPTTGSNEKLFF TGTGCCAGCAAACCGACGACAGGGAGTAATGAAAAACTGTTTTTT
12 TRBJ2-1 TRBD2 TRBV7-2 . CASSSSGAAAFF TGTGCCAGCAGCTCTAGCGGGGCGGCCGCTTTCTTC
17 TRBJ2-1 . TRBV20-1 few CSARDSGWGGTYNEQFF TGCAGTGCTAGAGACTCAGGGTGGGGCGGCACCTACAATGAGCAGTTCTTC
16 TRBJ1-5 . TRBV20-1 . CSVIRGSGLSNQPQHF TGCAGTGTCATAAGGGGATCGGGGCTTAGCAATCAGCCCCAGCATTTT
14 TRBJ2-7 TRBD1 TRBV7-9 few CASSPDRVRYEQYF TGTGCCAGCAGCCCCGACAGGGTTCGCTACGAGCAGTACTTC
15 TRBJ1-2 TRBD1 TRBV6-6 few CASSYETGGIGGYTF TGTGCCAGCAGTTACGAGACAGGGGGAATAGGGGGCTACACCTTC
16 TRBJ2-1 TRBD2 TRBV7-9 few CASSLALAGGFNEQFF TGTGCCAGCAGCTTAGCTCTAGCGGGGGGGTTCAATGAGCAGTTCTTC
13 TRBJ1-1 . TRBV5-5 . CASMFLGDTEAFF TGTGCCAGCATGTTCCTGGGGGACACTGAAGCTTTCTTT
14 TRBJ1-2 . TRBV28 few CASSFGPIRDGYTF TGTGCCAGCAGTTTCGGCCCTATCAGGGATGGCTACACCTTC